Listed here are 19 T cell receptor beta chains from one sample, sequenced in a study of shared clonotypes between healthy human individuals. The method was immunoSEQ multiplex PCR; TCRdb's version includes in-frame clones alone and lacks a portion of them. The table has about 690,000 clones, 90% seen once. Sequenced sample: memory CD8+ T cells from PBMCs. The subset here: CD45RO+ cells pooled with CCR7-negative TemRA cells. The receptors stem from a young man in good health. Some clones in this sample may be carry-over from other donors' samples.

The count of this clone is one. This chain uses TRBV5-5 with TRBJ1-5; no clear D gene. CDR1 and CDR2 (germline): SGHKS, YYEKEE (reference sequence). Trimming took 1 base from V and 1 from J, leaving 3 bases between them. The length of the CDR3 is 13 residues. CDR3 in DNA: TGTGCCAGCAGCTTGTCGAGCAATCAGCCCCAGCATTTT. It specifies CASSLSSNQPQHF.

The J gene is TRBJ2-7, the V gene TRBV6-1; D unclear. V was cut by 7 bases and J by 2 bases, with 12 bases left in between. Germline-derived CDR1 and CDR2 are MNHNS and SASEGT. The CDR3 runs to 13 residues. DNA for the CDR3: TGTGCCAGCATGCCAGGAGATGCCTACGAGCAGTACTTC. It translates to CASMPGDAYEQYF.

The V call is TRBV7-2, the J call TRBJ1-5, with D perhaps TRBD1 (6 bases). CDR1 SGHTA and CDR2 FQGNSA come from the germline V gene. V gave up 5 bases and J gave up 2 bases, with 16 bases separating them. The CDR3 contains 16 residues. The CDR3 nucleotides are TGTGCCAGCAGCCCGGAAGGGGGATATGGCAATCAGCCCCAGCATTTT. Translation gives CASSPEGGYGNQPQHF.

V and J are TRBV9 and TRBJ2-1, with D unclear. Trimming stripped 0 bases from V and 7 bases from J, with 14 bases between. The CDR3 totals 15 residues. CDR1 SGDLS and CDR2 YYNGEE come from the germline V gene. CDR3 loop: CASSVARGVPNEQFF. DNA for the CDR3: TGTGCCAGCAGCGTAGCTAGAGGAGTCCCGAATGAGCAGTTCTTC.

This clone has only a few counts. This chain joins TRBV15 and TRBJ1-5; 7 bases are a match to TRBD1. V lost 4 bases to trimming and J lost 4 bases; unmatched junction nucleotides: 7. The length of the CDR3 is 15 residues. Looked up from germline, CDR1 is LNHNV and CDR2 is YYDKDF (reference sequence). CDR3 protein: CATSTRTGVNQPQHF. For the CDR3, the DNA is TGTGCCACCAGCACCCGTACAGGGGTGAATCAGCCCCAGCATTTT.

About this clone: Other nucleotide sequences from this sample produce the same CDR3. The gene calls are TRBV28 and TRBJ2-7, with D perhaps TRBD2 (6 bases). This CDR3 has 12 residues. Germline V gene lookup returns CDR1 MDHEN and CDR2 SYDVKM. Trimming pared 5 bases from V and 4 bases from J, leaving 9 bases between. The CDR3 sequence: CASSLAGYEQYF. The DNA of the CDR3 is TGTGCCAGCAGTCTGGCGGGGTACGAGCAGTACTTC.

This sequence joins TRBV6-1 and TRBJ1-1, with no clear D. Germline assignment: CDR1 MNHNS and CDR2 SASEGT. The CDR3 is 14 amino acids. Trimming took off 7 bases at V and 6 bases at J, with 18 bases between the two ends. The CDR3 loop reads CASTLGFGFAEAFF. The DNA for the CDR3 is TGTGCCAGCACCCTAGGGTTCGGTTTCGCTGAAGCTTTCTTT.

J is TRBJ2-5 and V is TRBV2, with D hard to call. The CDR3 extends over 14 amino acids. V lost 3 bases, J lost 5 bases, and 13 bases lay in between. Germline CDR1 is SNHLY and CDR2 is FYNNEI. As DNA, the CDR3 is TGTGCCAGCAGTGATTTGGTAGGTCCGGAGACCCAGTACTTC. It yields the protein CASSDLVGPETQYF.

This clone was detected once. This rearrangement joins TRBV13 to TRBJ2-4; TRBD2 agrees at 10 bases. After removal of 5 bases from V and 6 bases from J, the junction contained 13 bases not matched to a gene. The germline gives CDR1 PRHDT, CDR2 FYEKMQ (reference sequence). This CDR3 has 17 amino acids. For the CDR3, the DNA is TGTGCCAGCAGCGGACGGAGTCAGCGGGAGGGCCGAAACATTCAGTACTTC. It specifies CASSGRSQREGRNIQYF.

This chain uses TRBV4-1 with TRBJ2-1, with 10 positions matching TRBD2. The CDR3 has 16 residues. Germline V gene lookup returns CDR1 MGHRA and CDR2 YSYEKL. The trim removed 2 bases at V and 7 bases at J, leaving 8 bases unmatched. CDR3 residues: CASSQTEREGQNEQFF. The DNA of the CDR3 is TGCGCCAGCAGCCAAACCGAGCGGGAGGGTCAAAATGAGCAGTTCTTC.

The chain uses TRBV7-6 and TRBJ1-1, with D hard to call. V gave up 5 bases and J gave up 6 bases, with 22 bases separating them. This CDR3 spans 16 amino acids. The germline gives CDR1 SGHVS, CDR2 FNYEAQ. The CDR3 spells CASSPRTVGQPAEAFF. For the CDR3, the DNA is TGTGCCAGCAGCCCACGAACTGTCGGCCAGCCCGCTGAAGCTTTCTTT.

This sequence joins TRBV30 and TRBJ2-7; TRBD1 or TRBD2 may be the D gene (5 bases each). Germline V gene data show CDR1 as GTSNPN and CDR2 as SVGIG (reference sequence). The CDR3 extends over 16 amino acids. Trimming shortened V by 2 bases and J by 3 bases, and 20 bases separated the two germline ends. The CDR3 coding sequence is TGTGCCTGGAGTTCCGGGACCCTACTATTTTACTACGAGCAGTACTTC. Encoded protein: CAWSSGTLLFYYEQYF.

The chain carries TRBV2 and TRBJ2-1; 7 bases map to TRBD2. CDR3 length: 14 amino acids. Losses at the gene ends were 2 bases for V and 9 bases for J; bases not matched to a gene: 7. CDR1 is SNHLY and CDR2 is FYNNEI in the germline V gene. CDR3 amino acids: CASSERDYRGEQFF. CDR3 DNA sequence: TGTGCCAGCAGTGAACGGGACTACCGAGGTGAGCAGTTCTTC.

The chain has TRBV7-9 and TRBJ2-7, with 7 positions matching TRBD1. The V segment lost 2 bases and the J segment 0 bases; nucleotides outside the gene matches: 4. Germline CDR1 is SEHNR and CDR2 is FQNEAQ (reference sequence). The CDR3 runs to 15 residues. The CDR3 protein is CASSLSGTDSYEQYF. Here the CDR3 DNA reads TGTGCCAGCAGCTTATCCGGGACAGACTCCTACGAGCAGTACTTC.

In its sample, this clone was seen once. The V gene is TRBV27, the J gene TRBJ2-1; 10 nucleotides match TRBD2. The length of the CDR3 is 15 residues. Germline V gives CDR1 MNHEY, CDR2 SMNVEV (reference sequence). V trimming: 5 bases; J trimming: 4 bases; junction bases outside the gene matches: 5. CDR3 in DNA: TGTGCCAGCAGTGACGGACTAGCGGTTTACAATGAGCAGTTCTTC. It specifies CASSDGLAVYNEQFF.

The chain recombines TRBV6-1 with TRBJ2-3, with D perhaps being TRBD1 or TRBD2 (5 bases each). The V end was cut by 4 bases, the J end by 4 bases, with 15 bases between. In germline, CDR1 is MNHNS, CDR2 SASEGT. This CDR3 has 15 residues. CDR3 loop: CASSGPVPGPDTQYF. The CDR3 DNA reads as TGTGCCAGCAGTGGCCCCGTCCCGGGACCAGATACGCAGTATTTT.

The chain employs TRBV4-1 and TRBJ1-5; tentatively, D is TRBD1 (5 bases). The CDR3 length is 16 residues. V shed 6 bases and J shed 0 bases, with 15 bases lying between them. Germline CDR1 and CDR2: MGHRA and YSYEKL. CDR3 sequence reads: CASRSGLWGSNQPQHF. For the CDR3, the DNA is TGCGCCAGCAGATCGGGGCTCTGGGGTAGCAATCAGCCCCAGCATTTT.

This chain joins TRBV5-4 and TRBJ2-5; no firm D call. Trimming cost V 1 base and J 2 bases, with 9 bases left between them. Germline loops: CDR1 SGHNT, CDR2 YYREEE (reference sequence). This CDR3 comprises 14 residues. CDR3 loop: CASSLRVGQETQYF. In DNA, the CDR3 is TGTGCCAGCAGCTTGAGAGTAGGGCAAGAGACCCAGTACTTC. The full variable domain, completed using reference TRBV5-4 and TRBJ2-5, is ETGVTQSPTHLIKTRGQQVTLRCSSQSGHNTVSWYQQALGQGPQFIFQYYREEENGRGNFPPRFSGLQFPNYSSELNVNALELDDSALYLCASSLRVGQETQYFGPGTRLLVL.

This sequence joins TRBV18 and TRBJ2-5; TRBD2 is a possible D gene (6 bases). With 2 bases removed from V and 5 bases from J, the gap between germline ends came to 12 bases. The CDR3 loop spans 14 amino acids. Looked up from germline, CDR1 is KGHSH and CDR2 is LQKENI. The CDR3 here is CASSPSPAGETQYF. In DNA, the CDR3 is TGTGCCAGCTCACCATCCCCAGCGGGCGAGACCCAGTACTTC.